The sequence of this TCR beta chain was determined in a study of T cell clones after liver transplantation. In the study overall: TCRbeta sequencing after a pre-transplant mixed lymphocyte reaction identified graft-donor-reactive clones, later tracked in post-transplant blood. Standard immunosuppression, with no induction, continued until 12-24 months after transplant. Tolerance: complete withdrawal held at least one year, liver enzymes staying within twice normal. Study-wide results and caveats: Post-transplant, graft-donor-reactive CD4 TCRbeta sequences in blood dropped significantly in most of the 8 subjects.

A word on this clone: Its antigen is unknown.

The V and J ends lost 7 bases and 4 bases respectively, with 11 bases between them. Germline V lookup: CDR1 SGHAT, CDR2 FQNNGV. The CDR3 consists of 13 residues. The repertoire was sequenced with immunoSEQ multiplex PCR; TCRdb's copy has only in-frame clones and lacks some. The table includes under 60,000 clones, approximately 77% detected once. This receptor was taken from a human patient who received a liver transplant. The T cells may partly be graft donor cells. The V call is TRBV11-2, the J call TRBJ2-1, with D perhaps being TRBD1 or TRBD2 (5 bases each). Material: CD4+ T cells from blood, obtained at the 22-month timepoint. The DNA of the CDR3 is TGTGCCAGCACTGGGGGTCCTTACAATGAGCAGTTCTTC. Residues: CASTGGPYNEQFF.